This is a list of T cell receptor beta chains from one sample in a study of T cell changes during pregnancy in multiple sclerosis. Profiled with immunoSEQ multiplex PCR; TCRdb holds only in-frame clones, not every one. The sample includes approximately 130,000 clones, about 93% of them seen just once. The input for sequencing was peripheral blood, taken before pregnancy. These receptor sequences come from a female donor with multiple sclerosis, enrolled in a pregnancy study. The CDR3 runs from the conserved cysteine through the conserved F or W.

TRBV5-4	TRBJ1-5	CASSLDRGIGQPQHF
TRBV6-5	TRBJ1-5	CASSIRLNQPQHF
TRBV5-1	TRBJ2-3	CASSFTRGATDTQYF
TRBV2	TRBJ1-4	CASSPDSQKLFF
TRBV6-1	TRBJ1-2	CASRIRDVGGYGYTF
TRBV27	TRBJ2-1	CASSWASGYNEQFF
TRBV19	TRBJ1-5	CASSFASPGTGGQPQHF
TRBV2	TRBJ2-2	CASTLNWRSRGGELFF
TRBV6-5	TRBJ1-4	CASSTQGRGNEKLFF
TRBV28	TRBJ2-7	CASRSGGATYEQYF
TRBV29-1	TRBJ2-7	CSVSGQGSSYEQYF
TRBV9	TRBJ2-1	CASSGPGLSYNEQFF
TRBV7-3	TRBJ1-2	CASSLTSGYGYTF
TRBV19	TRBJ1-1	CASSMETGISMNTEAFF
TRBV5-1	TRBJ1-2	CASSWDSYGYTF
TRBV7-9	TRBJ2-1	CASSLARRVDEQFF
TRBV5-1	TRBJ1-5	CASSFGLEGNQPQHF
TRBV19	TRBJ2-7	CASSPTPGGHEQYF
TRBV19	TRBJ2-3	CATTGGTYRDTQYF
TRBV7-2	TRBJ1-6	CASSHRDRVSPLHF
TRBV18	TRBJ1-4	CASSPPRGVNSTNEKLFF
TRBV6-6	TRBJ1-4	CASSERGFREKLFF
TRBV7-3	TRBJ2-2	CASSPTPGAGELFF
TRBV7-2	TRBJ2-7	CASSSTREKRTGSYEQYF
TRBV9	TRBJ2-3	CASSVVGRITDTQYF
TRBV10-2	TRBJ2-7	CASSESQMVYEQYF
TRBV19	TRBJ2-5	CASSGQGETQYF
TRBV15	TRBJ1-1	CATSRTGNTEAFF
TRBV7-2	TRBJ2-7	CASSRTSGRGEQYF
TRBV7-9	TRBJ2-3	CASSGKQGLTDTQYF
TRBV28	TRBJ1-5	CASRLAGDNQPQHF
TRBV11-2	TRBJ2-4	CASSPQGSKNIQYF
TRBV2	TRBJ2-7	CASSRPGYEQYF
TRBV28	TRBJ2-4	CASSPRIIRTGPKNIQYF
TRBV30	TRBJ1-1	CAWSAGSEAFF
TRBV18	TRBJ1-2	CASSGGGQAGYTF
TRBV6-5	TRBJ1-4	CASSGDRGSEKLFF
TRBV7-3	TRBJ1-1	CASSGHLNTEAFF
TRBV4-1	TRBJ1-2	CASSPEEGWTGYTF
TRBV6-5	TRBJ1-6	CASSYSNRDSPLHF
TRBV6-1	TRBJ2-7	CASSERRISYYEQYF
TRBV5-5	TRBJ1-2	CASSYPQGLDGYTF
TRBV9	TRBJ1-4	CASIRQSLNEKLFF
TRBV19	TRBJ1-2	CASSISQSRYYGYTF
TRBV25-1	TRBJ2-1	CASSERVGSGRYNEQFF
TRBV28	TRBJ1-4	CASRSTGGDEKLFF
TRBV6-1	TRBJ1-5	CASRADRSSNQPQHF
TRBV28	TRBJ2-3	CASSLTSRGTDTQYF
TRBV7-3	TRBJ2-1	CASSPLGLLSSYNEQFF
TRBV7-6	TRBJ1-6	CASSSAKDQGSSYNSPLHF
TRBV2	TRBJ2-2	CASSATENTGELFF
TRBV7-6	TRBJ1-4	CASSLYRGRVEGEKLFF
TRBV28	TRBJ1-5	CASSPSRVANQPQHF
TRBV5-8	TRBJ1-2	CASSSTGAPSGYTF
TRBV6-6	TRBJ1-1	CASLPRGSNTEAFF
TRBV30	TRBJ2-7	CAWSDRRKYEQYF
TRBV19	TRBJ1-5	CASSPRGGNQPQHF
TRBV29-1	TRBJ1-1	CSVGSGGNTEAFF